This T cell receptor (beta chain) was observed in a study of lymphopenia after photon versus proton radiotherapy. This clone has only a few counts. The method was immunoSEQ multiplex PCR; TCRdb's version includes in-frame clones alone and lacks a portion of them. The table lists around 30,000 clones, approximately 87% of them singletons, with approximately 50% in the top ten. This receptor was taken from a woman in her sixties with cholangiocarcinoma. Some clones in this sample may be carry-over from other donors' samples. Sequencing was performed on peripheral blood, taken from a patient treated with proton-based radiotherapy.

The chain's CDR3 is CASSSEGRGWGEQYF. The CDR3 region has the DNA TGCGCCAGCAGCTCCGAGGGCAGAGGCTGGGGGGAGCAGTACTTC. This chain joins TRBV5-1 and TRBJ2-7; D may be TRBD1 or TRBD2 (5 bases each). Germline V CDR1 and CDR2: SGHRS, YFSETQ. Between the trimmed V and J ends, which lost 3 bases and 7 bases, there was a span of 20 bases. CDR3 length equals 15 residues.